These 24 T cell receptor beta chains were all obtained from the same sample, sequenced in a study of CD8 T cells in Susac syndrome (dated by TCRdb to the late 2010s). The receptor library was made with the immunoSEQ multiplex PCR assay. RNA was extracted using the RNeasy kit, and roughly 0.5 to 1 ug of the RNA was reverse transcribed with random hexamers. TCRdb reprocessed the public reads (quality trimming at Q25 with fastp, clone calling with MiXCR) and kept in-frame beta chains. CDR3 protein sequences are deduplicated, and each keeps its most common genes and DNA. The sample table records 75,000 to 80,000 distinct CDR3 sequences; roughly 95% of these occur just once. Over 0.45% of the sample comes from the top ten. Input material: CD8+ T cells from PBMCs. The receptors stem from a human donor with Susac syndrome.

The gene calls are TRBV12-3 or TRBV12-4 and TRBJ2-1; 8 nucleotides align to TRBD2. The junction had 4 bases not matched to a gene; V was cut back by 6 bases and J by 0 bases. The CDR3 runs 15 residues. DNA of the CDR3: TGTGCCAGCAGATCGGGGGGGGGCTCCTACAATGAGCAGTTCTTC. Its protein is CASRSGGGSYNEQFF.

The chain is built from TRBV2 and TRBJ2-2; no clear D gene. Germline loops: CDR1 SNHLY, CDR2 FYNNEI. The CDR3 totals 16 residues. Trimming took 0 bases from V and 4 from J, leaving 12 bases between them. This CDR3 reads CASSEALRRGTGELFF. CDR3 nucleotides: TGTGCCAGCAGTGAAGCGCTTCGACGAGGCACCGGGGAGCTGTTTTTT.

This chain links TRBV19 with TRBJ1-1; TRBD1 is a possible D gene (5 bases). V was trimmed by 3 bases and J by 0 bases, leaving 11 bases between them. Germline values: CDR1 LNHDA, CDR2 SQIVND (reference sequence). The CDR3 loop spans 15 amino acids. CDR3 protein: CASSMEGSMNTEAFF. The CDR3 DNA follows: TGTGCCAGTAGTATGGAGGGGTCGATGAACACTGAAGCTTTCTTT.

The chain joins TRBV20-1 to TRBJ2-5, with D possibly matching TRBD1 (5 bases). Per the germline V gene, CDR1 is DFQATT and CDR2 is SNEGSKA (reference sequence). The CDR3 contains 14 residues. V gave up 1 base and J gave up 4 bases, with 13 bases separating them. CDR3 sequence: CSARVLQGRETQYF. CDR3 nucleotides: TGCAGTGCTAGAGTTCTCCAGGGTAGAGAGACCCAGTACTTC.

The CDR3 nucleotides read TGTGCCAGCAGCTTGGCCAACGGGGGAGAGCAGTTCTTC. It codes for CASSLANGGEQFF. The rearrangement links TRBV5-6 to TRBJ2-1; D possibly corresponds to TRBD2 (6 bases). Germline V lookup: CDR1 SGHDT, CDR2 YYEEEE. V was cut by 0 bases and J by 10 bases, with 11 bases left in between. This CDR3 has 13 residues.

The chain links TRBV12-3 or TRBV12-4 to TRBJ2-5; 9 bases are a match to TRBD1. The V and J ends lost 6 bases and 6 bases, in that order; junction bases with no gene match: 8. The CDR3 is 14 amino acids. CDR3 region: CASSPTGGEKTQYF. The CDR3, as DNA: TGTGCCAGCAGCCCGACAGGGGGGGAGAAGACCCAGTACTTC.

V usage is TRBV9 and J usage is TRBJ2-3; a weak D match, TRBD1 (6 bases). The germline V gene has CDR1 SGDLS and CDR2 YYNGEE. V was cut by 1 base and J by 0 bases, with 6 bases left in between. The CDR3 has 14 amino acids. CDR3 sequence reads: CASSVRGSTDTQYF. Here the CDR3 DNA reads TGTGCCAGCAGCGTAAGGGGGAGCACAGATACGCAGTATTTT.

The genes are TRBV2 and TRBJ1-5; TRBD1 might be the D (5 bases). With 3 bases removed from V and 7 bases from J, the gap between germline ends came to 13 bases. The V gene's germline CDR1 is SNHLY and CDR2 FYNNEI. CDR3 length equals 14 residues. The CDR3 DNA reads TGTGCCAGCAGTGACTGGGGGATCGGCCAGCCCCAGCATTTT. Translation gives CASSDWGIGQPQHF.

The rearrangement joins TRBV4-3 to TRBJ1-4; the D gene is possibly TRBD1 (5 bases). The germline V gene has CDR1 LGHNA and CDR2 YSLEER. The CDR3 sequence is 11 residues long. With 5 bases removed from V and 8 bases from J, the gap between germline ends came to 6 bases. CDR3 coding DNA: TGCGCCAGCAGCAACAGGGAAAAACTGTTTTTT. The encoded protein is CASSNREKLFF.

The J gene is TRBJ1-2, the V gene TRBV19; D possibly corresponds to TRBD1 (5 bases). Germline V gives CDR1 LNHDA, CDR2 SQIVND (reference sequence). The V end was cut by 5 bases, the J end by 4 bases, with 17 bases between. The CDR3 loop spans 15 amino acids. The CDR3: CASSPPWRDPYGYTF. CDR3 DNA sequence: TGTGCCAGTAGTCCCCCGTGGCGGGACCCCTATGGCTACACCTTC.

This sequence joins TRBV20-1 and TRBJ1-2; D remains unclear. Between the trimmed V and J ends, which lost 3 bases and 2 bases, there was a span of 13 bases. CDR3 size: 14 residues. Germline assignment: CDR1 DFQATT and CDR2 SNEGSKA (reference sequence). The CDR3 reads CSASQLLVNYGYTF. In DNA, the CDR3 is TGCAGTGCTAGTCAACTACTGGTCAACTATGGCTACACCTTC.

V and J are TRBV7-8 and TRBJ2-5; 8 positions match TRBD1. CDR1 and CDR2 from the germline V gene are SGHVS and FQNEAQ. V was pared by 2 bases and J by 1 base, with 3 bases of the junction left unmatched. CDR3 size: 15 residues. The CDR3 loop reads CASSLLQGGQETQYF. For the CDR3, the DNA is TGTGCCAGCAGCTTATTACAGGGGGGCCAAGAGACCCAGTACTTC.

CDR3: CASSVAVGVQGFYGYTF. For the CDR3, the DNA is TGTGCCAGCAGCGTAGCTGTAGGGGTGCAGGGATTCTATGGCTACACCTTC. The chain joins TRBV9 to TRBJ1-2, with D possibly matching TRBD1 (5 bases). The CDR3 totals 17 residues. With 0 bases removed from V and 4 bases from J, the gap between germline ends came to 19 bases. Germline V gives CDR1 SGDLS, CDR2 YYNGEE.

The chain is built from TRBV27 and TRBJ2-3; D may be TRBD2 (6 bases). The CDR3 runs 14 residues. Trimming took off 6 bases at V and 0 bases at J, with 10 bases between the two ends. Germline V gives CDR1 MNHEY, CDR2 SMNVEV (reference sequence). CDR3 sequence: CASRGTPSTDTQYF. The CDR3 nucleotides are TGTGCCAGCAGGGGGACTCCTAGCACAGATACGCAGTATTTT.

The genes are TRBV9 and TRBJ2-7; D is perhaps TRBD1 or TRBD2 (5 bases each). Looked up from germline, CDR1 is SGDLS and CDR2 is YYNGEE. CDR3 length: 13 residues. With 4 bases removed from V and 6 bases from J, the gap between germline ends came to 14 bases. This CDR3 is CASSPRDPAEQYF. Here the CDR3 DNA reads TGTGCCAGCAGCCCCCGGGACCCCGCCGAGCAGTACTTC.

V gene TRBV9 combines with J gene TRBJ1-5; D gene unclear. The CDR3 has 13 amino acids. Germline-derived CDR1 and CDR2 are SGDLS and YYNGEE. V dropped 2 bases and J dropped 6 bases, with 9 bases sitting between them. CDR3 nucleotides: TGTGCCAGCAGCGTCGATGTCGGTCAGCCCCAGCATTTT. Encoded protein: CASSVDVGQPQHF.

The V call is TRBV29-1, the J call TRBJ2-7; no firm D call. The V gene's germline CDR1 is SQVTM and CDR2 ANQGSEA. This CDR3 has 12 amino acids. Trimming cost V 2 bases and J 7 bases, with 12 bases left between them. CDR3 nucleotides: TGCAGCGTTGAATCTGGGCAGACGGAGCAGTACTTC. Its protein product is CSVESGQTEQYF.

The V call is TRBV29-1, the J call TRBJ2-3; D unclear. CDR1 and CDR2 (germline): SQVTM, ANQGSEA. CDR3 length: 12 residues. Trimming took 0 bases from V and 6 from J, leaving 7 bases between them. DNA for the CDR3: TGCAGCGTTGAAGACCAGCACGATACGCAGTATTTT. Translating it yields CSVEDQHDTQYF.

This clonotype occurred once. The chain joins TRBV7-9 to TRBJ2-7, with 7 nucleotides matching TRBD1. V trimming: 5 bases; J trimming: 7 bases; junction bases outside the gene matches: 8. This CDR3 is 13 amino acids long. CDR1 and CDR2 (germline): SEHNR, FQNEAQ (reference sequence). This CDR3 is CASSPEGAWEQYF. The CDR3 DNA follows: TGTGCCAGCAGCCCCGAGGGGGCTTGGGAGCAGTACTTC.

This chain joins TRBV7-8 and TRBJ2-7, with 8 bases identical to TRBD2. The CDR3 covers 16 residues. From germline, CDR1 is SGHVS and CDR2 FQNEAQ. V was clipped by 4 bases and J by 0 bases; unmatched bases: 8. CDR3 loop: CASSSRTSPLSYEQYF. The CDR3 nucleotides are TGTGCCAGCAGCTCCCGGACTAGCCCCCTCTCCTACGAGCAGTACTTC.

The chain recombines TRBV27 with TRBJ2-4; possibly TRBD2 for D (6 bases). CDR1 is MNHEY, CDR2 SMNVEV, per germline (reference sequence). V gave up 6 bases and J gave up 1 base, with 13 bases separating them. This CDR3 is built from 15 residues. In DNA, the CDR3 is TGTGCCAGCAGAACTTCCCGGGAGGCCAAAAACATTCAGTACTTC. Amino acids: CASRTSREAKNIQYF.

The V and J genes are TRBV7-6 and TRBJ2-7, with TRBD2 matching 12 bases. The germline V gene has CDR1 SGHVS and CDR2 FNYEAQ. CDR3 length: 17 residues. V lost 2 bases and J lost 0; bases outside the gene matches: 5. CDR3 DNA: TGTGCCAGCAGCTTATCCGGGACTAGCGGGTCCTCCTACGAGCAGTACTTC. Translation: CASSLSGTSGSSYEQYF.

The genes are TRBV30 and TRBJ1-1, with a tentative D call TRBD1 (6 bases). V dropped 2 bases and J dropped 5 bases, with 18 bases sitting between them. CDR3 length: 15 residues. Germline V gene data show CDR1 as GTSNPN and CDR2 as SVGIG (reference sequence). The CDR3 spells CAWSFPDSLGTEAFF. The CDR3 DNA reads TGTGCCTGGAGTTTTCCGGACAGTTTGGGAACTGAAGCTTTCTTT.

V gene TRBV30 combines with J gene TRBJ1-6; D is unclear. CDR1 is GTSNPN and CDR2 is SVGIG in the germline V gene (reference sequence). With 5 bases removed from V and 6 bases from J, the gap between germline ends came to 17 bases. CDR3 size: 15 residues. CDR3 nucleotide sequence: TGTGCCTGGGGTCGTCCGGGAATGGGTAATTCACCCCTCCACTTT. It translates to CAWGRPGMGNSPLHF.